This T cell receptor (beta chain) was sequenced during a study of shared clonotypes between healthy human individuals (dated by TCRdb to the early 2020s). As for the study more broadly: The cohort comprised a couple of women and a few men aged 18 to 49 years. For each donor, CD4 naive and CD4 memory were each given three plates, CD8 naive was given two plates, and CD8 memory was given one plate. The study deeply sequenced blood TCR repertoires of 5 or 6 healthy adults to estimate repertoire size and the extent of clonotype sharing between individuals. To increase sequencing depth and limit assay-specific biases, different laboratories used diverse techniques to prepare libraries and sequence TCR repertoires. Per donor, leukapheresis produced somewhere between about 0.8 and 9.5 billion PBMCs. The paper as a whole reports these results and caveats: Estimated clonotype richness was generally larger for naive than for memory subsets. Pairwise subsampling indicated that sequencing depth was expected to affect the degree of clonotype sharing among donors. Because the study included a small number of donors, the genetic and exposure-history diversity represented was limited. Clonotypes shared by all four sorted-subset donors showed higher generation probabilities than non-shared clonotypes. Around 5.4% of naive CD4, 3.5% of naive CD8, 2% to 2.5% of memory CD4, and 0.35% to 0.4% of memory CD8 clonotypes were shared across several donors. Sampling was limited to blood, and TCR repertoires in tissue likely differ from TCR repertoires in blood. Incomplete sequencing was indicated by rarefaction of sorted-subset datasets, despite the large sequencing depth.

Using the deep immunoSEQ assay, multiplex PCR amplified TCR CDR3 regions from genomic DNA. Extracted genomic DNA from each cell subset was spread evenly across all wells of several immunoSEQ 96-well plates, with each plate serving as a replicate. Each replicate PCR for sorted subsets received around 200 ng genomic DNA, equal to 28,000 or so T cell genomes. The purified libraries were quantified using a Qubit 3.0 fluorometer, sized with a Bioanalyzer 2100, and then quantified again using the KAPA Library Quantification kit. Each immunoSEQ 96-well plate was sequenced on its own single-read 150-cycle Illumina NextSeq 550 flow cell. The authors' analysis ran thus. Because the immunoSEQ output held only junctional sequences and lacked quality scores, the filtering could not match the filtering applied to full-length reads. Sequences were annotated with PyIR, a Python wrapper for IgBLAST v1.9, and V/J genes and CDR3 were assigned using IMGT germline references. Reads were filtered out if the reads had weak V/J assignments (E-value above 1e-6), no CDR3, stop codons, out-of-frame junctions, or ambiguous translated residues. V3J clonotypes were defined as sequences sharing the same inferred V gene, J gene, and CDR3 amino acid sequence. The percentage overlap between two repertoires was calculated by dividing the number of shared unique clonotypes by the size of the smaller repertoire. Repertoire richness was assessed with RTK rarefaction, the Chao1 estimator, and Recon v2.1 estimates of unobserved clonotypes. Generation probabilities were computed with OLGA for all TCRbeta clonotypes obtained by the gDNA method from a handful of donors. TCRdb re-hosts the immuneACCESS table, in-frame sequences only. Its copies lack some clones; in the studies checked, an unresolved V gene accounts for under half of them, and the cause for the rest is not known. V and J calls and clone size come straight from that table; D and trimming were deduced from the DNA. This sample is represented by some 2.3 million clones; approximately 93% of them were singletons. The ten largest account for about 0.39% of the sample.

The germline V gene (reference sequence) gives CDR1 as LNHDA and CDR2 as SQIVND. V is pared back by 3 bases and J by 2 bases, with 11 bases lying between the germline termini. The CDR3 runs 15 residues from the cysteine to the phenylalanine. Here the CDR3 DNA is all that survives: 45 bases in frame from base 1. Donors were healthy HIV-negative adults with no recently reported acute infections or vaccinations. Every donor was a Caucasian adult residing in Nashville, Tennessee, USA. CD4+ T cells were enriched by magnetic negative selection, after which naive cells were positively selected on CD45RA and the negative fraction was taken as the memory subset. Blood was obtained by leukapheresis, after which PBMCs were separated by Ficoll-Histopaque density gradient centrifugation and cryopreserved in liquid nitrogen vapor phase. Purity and quantity of every magnetically sorted T cell population were checked by analytical flow cytometry. Genomic DNA was isolated from each sorted fraction and quantified by UV absorbance on a Nanodrop 2000c.

Concerning this clone: The antigen this receptor binds is unknown. Within one base of it there is no much larger clone, and no base qualities were kept.

The chain is assembled from TRBV19 and TRBJ1-5; the D gene identity is not certain. The TCR originated in a man in his late teens or twenties in good health. Some clones in this sample may be carry-over from other donors' samples. The material sequenced was naive CD4+ T cells from PBMCs. The meaning of the sample's cell subset or site label: CD45RA+ positively selected. The CDR3 protein: CASSMDPRGNQPQHF. The nucleotide sequence is given as TGTGCCAGTAGTATGGACCCGAGGGGCAATCAGCCCCAGCATTTT.